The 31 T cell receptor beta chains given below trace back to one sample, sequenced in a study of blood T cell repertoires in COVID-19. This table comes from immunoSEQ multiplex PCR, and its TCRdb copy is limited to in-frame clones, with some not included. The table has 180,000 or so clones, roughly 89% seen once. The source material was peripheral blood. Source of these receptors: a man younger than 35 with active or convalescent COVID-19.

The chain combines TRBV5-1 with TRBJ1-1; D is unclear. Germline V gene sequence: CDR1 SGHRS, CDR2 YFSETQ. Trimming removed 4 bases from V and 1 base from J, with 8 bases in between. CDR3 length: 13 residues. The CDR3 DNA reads TGCGCCAGCAGCCTTGAGGGGAACACTGAAGCTTTCTTT. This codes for CASSLEGNTEAFF.

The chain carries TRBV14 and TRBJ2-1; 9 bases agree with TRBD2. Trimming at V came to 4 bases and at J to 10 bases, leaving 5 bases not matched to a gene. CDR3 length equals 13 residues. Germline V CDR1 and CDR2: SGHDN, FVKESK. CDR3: CASSPVLAGEQFF. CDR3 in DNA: TGTGCCAGCAGCCCTGTTCTAGCGGGGGAGCAGTTCTTC.

Here the CDR3 reads CASSLMTGRNEQYF. The CDR3 coding sequence is TGTGCCAGCAGCTTAATGACAGGGCGAAACGAGCAGTACTTC. This chain uses TRBV5-4 with TRBJ2-7, with 7 bases matching TRBD1. The CDR3 spans 14 residues. Germline V gene sequence: CDR1 SGHNT, CDR2 YYREEE (reference sequence). The trim removed 2 bases at V and 5 bases at J, leaving 7 bases unmatched.

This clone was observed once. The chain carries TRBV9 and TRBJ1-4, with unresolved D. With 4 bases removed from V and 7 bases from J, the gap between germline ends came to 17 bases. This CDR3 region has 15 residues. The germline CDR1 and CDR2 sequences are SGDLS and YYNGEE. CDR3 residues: CASSTPTPWSEKLFF. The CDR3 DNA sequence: TGTGCCAGCAGCACCCCGACTCCTTGGAGTGAAAAACTGTTTTTT.

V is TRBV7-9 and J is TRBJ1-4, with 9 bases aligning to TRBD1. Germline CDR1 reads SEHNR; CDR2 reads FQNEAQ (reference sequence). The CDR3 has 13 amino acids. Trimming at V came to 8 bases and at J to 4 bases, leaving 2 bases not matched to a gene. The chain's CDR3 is CASQGQGNEKLFF. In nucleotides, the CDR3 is TGTGCCAGCCAGGGACAGGGTAATGAAAAACTGTTTTTT.

The CDR3 is CASLASPFSTDTQYF. CDR3 DNA sequence: TGTGCCAGCCTTGCAAGCCCATTCAGCACAGATACGCAGTATTTT. The chain has TRBV21-1 and TRBJ2-3; TRBD2 is the table's D call and was not checked against the DNA. TRBV21-1 has pseudogene status. This CDR3 has 15 amino acids.

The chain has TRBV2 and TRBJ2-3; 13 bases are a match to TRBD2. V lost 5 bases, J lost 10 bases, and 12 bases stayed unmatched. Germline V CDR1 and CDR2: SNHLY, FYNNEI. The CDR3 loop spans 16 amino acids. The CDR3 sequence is CASSSVTSGGSRAQYF. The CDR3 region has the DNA TGTGCCAGCAGTTCCGTGACTAGCGGGGGGAGTCGCGCGCAGTATTTT.

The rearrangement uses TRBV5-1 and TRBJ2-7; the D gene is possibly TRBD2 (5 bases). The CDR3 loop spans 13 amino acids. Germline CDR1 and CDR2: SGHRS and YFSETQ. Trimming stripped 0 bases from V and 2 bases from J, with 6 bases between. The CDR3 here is CASSLATTYEQYF. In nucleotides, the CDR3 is TGCGCCAGCAGCTTGGCGACTACCTACGAGCAGTACTTC.

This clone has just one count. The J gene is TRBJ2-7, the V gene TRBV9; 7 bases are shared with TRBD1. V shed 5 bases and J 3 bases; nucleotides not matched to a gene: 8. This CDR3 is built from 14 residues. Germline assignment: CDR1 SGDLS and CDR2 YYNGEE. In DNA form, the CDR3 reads TGTGCCAGCAGTGCCACGGGACAGTTCTACGAGCAGTACTTC. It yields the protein CASSATGQFYEQYF.

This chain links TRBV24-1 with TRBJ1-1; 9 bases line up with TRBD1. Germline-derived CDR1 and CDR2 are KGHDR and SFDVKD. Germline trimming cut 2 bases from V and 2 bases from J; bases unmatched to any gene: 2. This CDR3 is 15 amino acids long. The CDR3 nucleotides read TGTGCCACCAGTGATTCGACAGGGGGAAACACTGAAGCTTTCTTT. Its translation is CATSDSTGGNTEAFF.

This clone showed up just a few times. This CDR3 reads CASSDSPDTEKLFF. DNA of the CDR3: TGTGCCAGCAGTGACTCTCCGGACACCGAAAAACTGTTTTTT. V usage is TRBV25-1 and J usage is TRBJ1-4; a weak D match, TRBD1 (5 bases). Trimming shortened V by 3 bases and J by 8 bases, and 13 bases separated the two germline ends. Germline CDR1 reads MGHDK; CDR2 reads SYGVNS. The CDR3 contains 14 residues. Supplemented by reference TRBV25-1 and TRBJ1-4, the full variable domain reads EADIYQTPRYLVIGTGKKITLECSQTMGHDKMYWYQQDPGMELHLIHYSYGVNSTEKGDLSSESTVSRIRTEHFPLTLESARPSHTSQYLCASSDSPDTEKLFFGSGTQLSVL.

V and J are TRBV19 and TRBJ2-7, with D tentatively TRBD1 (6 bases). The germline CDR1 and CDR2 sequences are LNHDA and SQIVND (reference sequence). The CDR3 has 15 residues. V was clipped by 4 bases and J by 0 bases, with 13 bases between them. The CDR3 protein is CASSNRDTGSYEQYF. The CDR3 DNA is TGTGCCAGTAGTAACCGGGACACGGGCTCCTACGAGCAGTACTTC.

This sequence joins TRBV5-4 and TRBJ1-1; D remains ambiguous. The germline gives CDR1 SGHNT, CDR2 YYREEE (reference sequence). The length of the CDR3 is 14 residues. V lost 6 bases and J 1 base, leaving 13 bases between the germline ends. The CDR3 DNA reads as TGTGCCAGCACCCTAGCGTTGGGGAACACTGAAGCTTTCTTT. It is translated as CASTLALGNTEAFF. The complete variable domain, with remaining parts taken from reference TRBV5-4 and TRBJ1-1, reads ETGVTQSPTHLIKTRGQQVTLRCSSQSGHNTVSWYQQALGQGPQFIFQYYREEENGRGNFPPRFSGLQFPNYSSELNVNALELDDSALYLCASTLALGNTEAFFGQGTRLTVV.

CDR3 protein: CASSLVGQRDGLKMNTEAFF. The CDR3 region has the DNA TGCGCCAGCAGCTTGGTCGGCCAAAGGGACGGACTAAAAATGAACACTGAAGCTTTCTTT. The rearrangement uses TRBV5-1 and TRBJ1-1; perhaps TRBD1 as D (5 bases). V dropped 0 bases and J dropped 0 bases, with 24 bases sitting between them. CDR1 and CDR2 from the germline V gene are SGHRS and YFSETQ. The CDR3 extends over 20 amino acids.

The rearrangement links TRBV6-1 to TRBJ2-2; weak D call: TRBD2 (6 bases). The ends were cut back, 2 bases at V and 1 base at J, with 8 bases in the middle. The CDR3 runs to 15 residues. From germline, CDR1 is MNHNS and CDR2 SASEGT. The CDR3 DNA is TGTGCCAGCAGTGAAACGCGGGAGAACACCGGGGAGCTGTTTTTT. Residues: CASSETRENTGELFF.

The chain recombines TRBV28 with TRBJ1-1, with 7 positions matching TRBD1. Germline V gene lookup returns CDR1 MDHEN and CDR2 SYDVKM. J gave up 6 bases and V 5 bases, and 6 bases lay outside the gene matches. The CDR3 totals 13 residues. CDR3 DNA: TGTGCCAGCAGTCCTTACAGGGGCGCTGAAGCTTTCTTT. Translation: CASSPYRGAEAFF.

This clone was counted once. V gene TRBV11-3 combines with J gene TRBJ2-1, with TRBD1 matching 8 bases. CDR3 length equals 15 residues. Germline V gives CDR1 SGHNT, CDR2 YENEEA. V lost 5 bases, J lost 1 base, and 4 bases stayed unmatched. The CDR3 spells CASSLTGGSYNEQFF. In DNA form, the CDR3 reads TGTGCCAGCAGCCTTACAGGGGGGTCCTACAATGAGCAGTTCTTC.

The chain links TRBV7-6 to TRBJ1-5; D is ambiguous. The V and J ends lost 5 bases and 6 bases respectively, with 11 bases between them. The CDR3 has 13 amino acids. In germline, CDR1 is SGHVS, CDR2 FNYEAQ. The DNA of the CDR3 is TGTGCCAGCAGCCGAGGTCAAAGTCAGCCCCAGCATTTT. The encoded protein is CASSRGQSQPQHF.

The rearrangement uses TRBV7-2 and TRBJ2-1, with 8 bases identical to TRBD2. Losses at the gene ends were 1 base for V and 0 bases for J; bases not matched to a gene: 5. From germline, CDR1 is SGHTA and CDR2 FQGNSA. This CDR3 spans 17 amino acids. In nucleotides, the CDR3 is TGTGCCAGCAGCTTAGGATCGGGGGGGAGCTCCTACAATGAGCAGTTCTTC. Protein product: CASSLGSGGSSYNEQFF.

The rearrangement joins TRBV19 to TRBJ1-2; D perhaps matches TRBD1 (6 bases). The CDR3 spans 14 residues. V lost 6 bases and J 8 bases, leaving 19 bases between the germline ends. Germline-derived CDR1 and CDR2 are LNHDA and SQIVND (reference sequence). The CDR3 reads CASRQQGWSNGYTF. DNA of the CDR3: TGTGCCAGTAGACAACAGGGTTGGTCCAACGGCTACACCTTC.

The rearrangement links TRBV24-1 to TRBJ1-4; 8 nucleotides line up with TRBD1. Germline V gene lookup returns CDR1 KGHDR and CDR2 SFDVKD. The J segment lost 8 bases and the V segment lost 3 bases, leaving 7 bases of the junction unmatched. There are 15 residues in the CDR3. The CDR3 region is CATSDSRGLGEKLFF. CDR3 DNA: TGTGCCACCAGTGATAGCAGGGGGCTAGGAGAAAAACTGTTTTTT.

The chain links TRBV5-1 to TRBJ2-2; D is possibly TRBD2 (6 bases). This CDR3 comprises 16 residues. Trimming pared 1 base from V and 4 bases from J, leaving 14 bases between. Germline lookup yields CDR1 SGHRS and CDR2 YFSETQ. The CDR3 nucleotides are TGCGCCAGCAGCTTGAGTGGGGCGGGACGCACCGGGGAGCTGTTTTTT. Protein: CASSLSGAGRTGELFF. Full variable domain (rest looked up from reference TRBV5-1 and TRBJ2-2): KAGVTQTPRYLIKTRGQQVTLSCSPISGHRSVSWYQQTPGQGLQFLFEYFSETQRNKGNFPGRFSGRQFSNSRSEMNVSTLELGDSALYLCASSLSGAGRTGELFFGEGSRLTVL.

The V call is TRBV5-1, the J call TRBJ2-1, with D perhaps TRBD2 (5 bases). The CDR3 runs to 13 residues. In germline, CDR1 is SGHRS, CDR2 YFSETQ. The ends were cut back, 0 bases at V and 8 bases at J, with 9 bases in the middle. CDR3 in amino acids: CASSLDLAYEQFF. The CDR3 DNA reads TGCGCCAGCAGCTTGGATCTAGCCTATGAGCAGTTCTTC.

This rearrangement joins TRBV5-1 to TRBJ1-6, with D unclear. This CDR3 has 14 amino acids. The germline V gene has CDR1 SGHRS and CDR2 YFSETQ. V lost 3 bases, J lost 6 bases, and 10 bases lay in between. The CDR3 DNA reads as TGCGCCAGCAGCTCGGTAACCCTTAATTCACCCCTCCACTTT. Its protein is CASSSVTLNSPLHF.

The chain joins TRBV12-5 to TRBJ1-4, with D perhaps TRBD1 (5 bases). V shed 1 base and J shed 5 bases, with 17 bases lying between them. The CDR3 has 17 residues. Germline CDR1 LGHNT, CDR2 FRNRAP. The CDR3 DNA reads TGTGCTAGTGGTTTGGCAGCTACCGGGACTCCGAATGAAAAACTGTTTTTT. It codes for CASGLAATGTPNEKLFF.

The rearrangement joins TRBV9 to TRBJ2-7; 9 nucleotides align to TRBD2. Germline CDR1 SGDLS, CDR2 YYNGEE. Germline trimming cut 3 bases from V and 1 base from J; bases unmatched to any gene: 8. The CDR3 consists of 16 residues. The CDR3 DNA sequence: TGTGCCAGCAGCGGGGAGGTAGCGGGAGTATCCTACGAGCAGTACTTC. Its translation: CASSGEVAGVSYEQYF.

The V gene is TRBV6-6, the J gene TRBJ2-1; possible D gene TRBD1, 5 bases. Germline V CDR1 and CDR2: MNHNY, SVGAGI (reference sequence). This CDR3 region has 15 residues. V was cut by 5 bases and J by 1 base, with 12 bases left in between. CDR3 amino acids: CASSPQGGSYNEQFF. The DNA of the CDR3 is TGTGCCAGCAGTCCGCAGGGTGGGTCCTACAATGAGCAGTTCTTC.

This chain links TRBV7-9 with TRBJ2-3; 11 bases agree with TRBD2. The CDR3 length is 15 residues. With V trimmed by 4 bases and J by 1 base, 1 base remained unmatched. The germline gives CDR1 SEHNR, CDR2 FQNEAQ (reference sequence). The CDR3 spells CASSSGLAGTDTQYF. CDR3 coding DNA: TGTGCCAGCAGCTCGGGACTAGCGGGCACAGATACGCAGTATTTT.

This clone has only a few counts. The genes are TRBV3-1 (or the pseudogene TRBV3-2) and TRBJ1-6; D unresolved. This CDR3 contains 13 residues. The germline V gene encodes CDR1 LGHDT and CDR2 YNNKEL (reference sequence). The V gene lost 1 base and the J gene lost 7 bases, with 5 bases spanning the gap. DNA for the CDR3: TGTGCCAGCAGCCAAGGTCAGAATTCACCCCTCCACTTT. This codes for CASSQGQNSPLHF.

In nucleotides, the CDR3 is TGCGCCAGCAGCTGGGTAGGGGGCTACAATGAGCAGTTCTTC. Protein product: CASSWVGGYNEQFF. J is TRBJ2-1 and V is TRBV5-1; D might be TRBD1 (6 bases). Trimming stripped 3 bases from V and 3 bases from J, with 10 bases between. Germline CDR1 is SGHRS and CDR2 is YFSETQ. The CDR3 loop spans 14 amino acids.

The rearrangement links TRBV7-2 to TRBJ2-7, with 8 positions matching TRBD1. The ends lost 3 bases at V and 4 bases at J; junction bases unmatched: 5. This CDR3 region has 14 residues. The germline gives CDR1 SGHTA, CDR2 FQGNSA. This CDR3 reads CASSFGQGIYEQYF. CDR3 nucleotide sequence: TGTGCCAGCAGCTTCGGACAGGGAATTTACGAGCAGTACTTC. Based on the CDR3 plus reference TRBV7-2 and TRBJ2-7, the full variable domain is GAGVSQSPSNKVTEKGKDVELRCDPISGHTALYWYRQSLGQGLEFLIYFQGNSAPDKSGLPSDRFSAERTGGSVSTLTIQRTQQEDSAVYLCASSFGQGIYEQYFGPGTRLTVT.